The present T cell receptor beta chain was sequenced within a study of T cell repertoires in cytomegalovirus infection (dated by TCRdb to the late 2010s). For context, the study as a whole: Recently identified HLA-C-restricted CMV epitopes, whose presentation resists viral immunomodulation, were targeted by peptide stimulations together with well-studied HLA-B-restricted epitopes. Donor HLA type was relevant to the analysis, because carriage of CMV infection together with the matching HLA type was indicated by public TCR beta signatures.

Sequenced using an Illumina HiSeq 1500. TCRdb handled the public reads itself, with Q25 trimming in fastp and clone calling in MiXCR, and kept productive beta chains. A single entry per CDR3 protein holds the most common genes and DNA from its merged rows. Across this sample there are around 310,000 distinct CDR3 sequences, with around 29% seen only once. The top ten clones comprise 15% to 20% of the sample. What this sample's treatment or condition label stands for: in vitro stimulation with specific CMV peptide epitopes to enrich CMV-specific T cells. From the cysteine up to the phenylalanine, the CDR3 has a length of 13 residues. Only the CDR3 portion is preserved as DNA: 39 bases, with reading frame beginning at the first base. Cut back by 6 bases and 5 bases, the V and J ends lie 13 bases apart. Taken from the germline V gene, the CDR1 and CDR2 loops are ENHRY and SYGVKD. On the study overall, not on this receptor specifically: In the ex vivo response, HLA-C-restricted CMV-specific TCR beta clonotypes were dominant, and in two of eight donors the single most frequent clonotype came from this HLA-C-restricted group. Cumulative frequency of public TCR beta family members discriminated carriers of CMV infection plus the relevant HLA type in this cohort and an independent roughly 350-donor cohort.

The table lists this clonotype with a few counts. What this receptor recognizes is not known. Base qualities were left out, and no much larger clone turns up one base away. The rearrangement combines TRBV10-3 with TRBJ1-1; matching of 5 bases hints at TRBD1 as the D gene. This receptor was identified in a human donor in good health (CMV status not recorded). Some clones in this sample may be carry-over from other donors' samples. The material was cultured PBMCs, obtained from culture after CMV antigen stimulation. The sequence in DNA is TGTGCCATCAGGAGCGGAGGGGAGACTGAAGCTTTCTTT. This sequence encodes CAIRSGGETEAFF.